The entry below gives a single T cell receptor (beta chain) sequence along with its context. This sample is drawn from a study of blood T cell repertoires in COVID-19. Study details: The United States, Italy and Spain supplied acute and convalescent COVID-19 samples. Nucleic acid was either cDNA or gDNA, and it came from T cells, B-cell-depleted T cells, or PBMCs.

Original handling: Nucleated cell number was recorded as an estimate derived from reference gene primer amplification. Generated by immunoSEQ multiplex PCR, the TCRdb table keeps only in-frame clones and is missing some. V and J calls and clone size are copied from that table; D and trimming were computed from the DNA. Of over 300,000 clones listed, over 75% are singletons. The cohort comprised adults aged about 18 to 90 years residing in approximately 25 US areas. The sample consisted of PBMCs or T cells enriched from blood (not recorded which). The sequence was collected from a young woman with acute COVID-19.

CDR3 protein: CASSIRGLSYEQYF. In DNA form, the CDR3 reads TGTGCCAGTAGTATACGGGGACTAAGCTACGAGCAGTACTTC. The chain has TRBV19 and TRBJ2-7; 7 bases match TRBD2. V gave up 2 bases and J gave up 3 bases; unmatched junction bases: 4. This CDR3 has 14 residues. CDR1 is LNHDA, CDR2 SQIVND, per germline (reference sequence).